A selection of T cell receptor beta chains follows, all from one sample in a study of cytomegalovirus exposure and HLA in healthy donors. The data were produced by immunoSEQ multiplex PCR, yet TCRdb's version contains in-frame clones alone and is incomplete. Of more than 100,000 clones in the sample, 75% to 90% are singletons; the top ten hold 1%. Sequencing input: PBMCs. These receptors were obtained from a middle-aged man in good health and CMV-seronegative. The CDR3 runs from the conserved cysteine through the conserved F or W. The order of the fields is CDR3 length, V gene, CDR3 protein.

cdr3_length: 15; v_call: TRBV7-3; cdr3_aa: CASSPADRRDTEAFF
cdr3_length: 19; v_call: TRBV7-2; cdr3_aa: CASSLGWDGGSSYNSPLHF
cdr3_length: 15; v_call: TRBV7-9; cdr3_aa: CASTEEGQPNEKLFF
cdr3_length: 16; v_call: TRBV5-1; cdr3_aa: CASSPRTGSGGGELFF
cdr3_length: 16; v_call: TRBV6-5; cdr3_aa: CASSYSSSGGGTEAFF
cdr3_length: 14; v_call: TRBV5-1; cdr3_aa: CASRLRVSSYEQYF
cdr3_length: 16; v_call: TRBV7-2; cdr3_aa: CASSLVPPWRAETQYF
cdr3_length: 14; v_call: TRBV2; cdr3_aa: CASSRQGGIGEQYF
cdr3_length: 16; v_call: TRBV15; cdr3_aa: CATSRGTSGFYNEQFF
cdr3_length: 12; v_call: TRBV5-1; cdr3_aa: CASSSGGDTQYF
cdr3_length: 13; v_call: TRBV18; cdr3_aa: CASSPDSQETQYF
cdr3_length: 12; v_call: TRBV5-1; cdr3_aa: CASSSGDYGYTF
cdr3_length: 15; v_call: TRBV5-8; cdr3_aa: CASSLGEGARQPQHF
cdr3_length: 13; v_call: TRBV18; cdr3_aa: CASSPTGANTIYF
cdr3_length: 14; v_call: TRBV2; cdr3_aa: CASTEDRFSYEQYF
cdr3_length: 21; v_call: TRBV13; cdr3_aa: CASSSAEIVAGSSGKSYEQYF
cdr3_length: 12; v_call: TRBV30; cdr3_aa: CAWSQGAGEQYF
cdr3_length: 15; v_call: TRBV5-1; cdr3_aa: CASSFSLSGANVLTF
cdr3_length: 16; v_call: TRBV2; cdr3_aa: CASSEGQGLGNSPLHF
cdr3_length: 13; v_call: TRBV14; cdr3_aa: CASSQADRDIQYF
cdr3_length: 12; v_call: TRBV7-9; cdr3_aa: CASSAMQETQYF
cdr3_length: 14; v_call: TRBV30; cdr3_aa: CAWRRGGQWETQYF
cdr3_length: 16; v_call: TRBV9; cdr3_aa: CASSDQFSGGRGTQYF
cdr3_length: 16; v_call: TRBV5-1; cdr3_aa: CASSPGLAYRTDTQYF
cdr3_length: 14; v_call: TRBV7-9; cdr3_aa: CASIRGGGSYEQYF
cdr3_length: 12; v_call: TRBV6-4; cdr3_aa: CASSTQGHGYTF
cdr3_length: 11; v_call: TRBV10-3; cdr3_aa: CASSQGDEQYF
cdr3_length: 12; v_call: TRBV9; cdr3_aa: CASSLQGNEQFF
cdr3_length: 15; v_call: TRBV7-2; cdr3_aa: CASSLGQGVSYEQYF
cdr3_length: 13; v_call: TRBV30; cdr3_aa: CAWGTGYQETQYF
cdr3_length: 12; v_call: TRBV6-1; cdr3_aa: CASSYRVDTQYF
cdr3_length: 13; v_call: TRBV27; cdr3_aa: CASASGTRYGYTF
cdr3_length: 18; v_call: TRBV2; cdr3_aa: CASSVILAGVTGANVLTF
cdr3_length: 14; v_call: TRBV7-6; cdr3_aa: CASSRTGTTYEQYF
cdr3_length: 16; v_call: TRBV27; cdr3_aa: CASRTYGQGANQPQHF
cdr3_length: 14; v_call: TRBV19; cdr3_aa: CASRRTGETYEQYF
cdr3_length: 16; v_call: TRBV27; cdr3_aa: CASSLSPAGANYGYTF
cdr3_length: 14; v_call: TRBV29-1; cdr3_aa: CSANGLAGAYEQYF
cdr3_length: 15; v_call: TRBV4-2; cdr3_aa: CASSQVGDSNQPQHF
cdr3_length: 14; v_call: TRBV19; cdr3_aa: CASKDRRGGEKLFF
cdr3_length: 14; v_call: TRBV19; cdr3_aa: CASSANILGTVLYF
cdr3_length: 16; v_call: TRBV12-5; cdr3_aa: CASGLGTSGSTETQYF
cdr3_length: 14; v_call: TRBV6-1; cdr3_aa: CASSDPGGPTEAFF
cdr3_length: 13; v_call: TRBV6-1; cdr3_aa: CASIDMNTGELFF
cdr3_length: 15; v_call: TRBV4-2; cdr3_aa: CASSQEGSVNQPQHF
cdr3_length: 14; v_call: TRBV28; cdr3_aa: CASRPNSGSDEQFF
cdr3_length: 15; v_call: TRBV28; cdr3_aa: CASSVLGGLDSPLHF
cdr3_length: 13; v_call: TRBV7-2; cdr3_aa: CASSPQDYLTQYF
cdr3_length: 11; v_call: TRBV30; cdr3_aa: CAWRSRGELFF
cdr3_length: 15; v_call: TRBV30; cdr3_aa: CAWSVGGNSNQPQHF
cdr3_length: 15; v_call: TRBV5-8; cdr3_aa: CASSLGQNPYYGYTF
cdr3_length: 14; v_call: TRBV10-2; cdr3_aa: CASSESGRSNEQYF
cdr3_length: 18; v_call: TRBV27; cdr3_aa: CASSPDWTGEESYNEQFF
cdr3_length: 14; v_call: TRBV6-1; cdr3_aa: CASSASTGGTEAFF
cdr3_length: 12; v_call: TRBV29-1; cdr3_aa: CSAGPGVYGYTF
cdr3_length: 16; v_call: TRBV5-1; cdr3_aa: CASSLGRPPHSYEQYF
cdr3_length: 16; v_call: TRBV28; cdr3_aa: CASSSSGQTVPYEQYF
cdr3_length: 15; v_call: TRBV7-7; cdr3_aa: CASSPIAGGGETQYF
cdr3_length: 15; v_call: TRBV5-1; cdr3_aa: CASCIRGTQNEKLFF